Following are 5 T cell receptor beta chains from one sample sequenced in a study of T-cell memory formation after mild COVID-19. TCRdb called the 5' RACE reads again in MiXCR, with one record for every CDR3 protein. The table shows hundreds of thousands of distinct CDR3 sequences, with roughly 18% occurring only once. Sequenced material: PBMCs or a T cell subset sorted from them (not recorded which). These receptors originate from an adult woman who had mild COVID-19 (a few samples of this study predate the infection). Cell type and time point are not known.

The J gene is TRBJ2-1, the V gene TRBV6-5, with 7 bases lining up with TRBD1. V was clipped by 2 bases and J by 5 bases; unmatched bases: 6. There are 15 residues in the CDR3. CDR1 is MNHEY and CDR2 is SVGAGI in the germline V gene. The DNA of the CDR3 is TGTGCCAGCAGTTACAGTAGGGGGCAGGACAATGAGCAGTTCTTC. It translates to CASSYSRGQDNEQFF.

J is TRBJ2-1 and V is TRBV20-1, with D possibly TRBD1 on 6 matching bases. V lost 1 base and J 14 bases, leaving 9 bases between the germline ends. Germline V gene data show CDR1 as DFQATT and CDR2 as SNEGSKA (reference sequence). The CDR3 has 10 residues. The CDR3 nucleotides read TGCAGTGCTAGAGCAGGGGCGGAGTTCTTC. It codes for CSARAGAEFF.

This clonotype was detected only a few times. The chain links TRBV6-5 to TRBJ2-2, with 8 bases lining up with TRBD2. This CDR3 is 15 amino acids long. CDR1 and CDR2 from the germline V gene are MNHEY and SVGAGI. Unmatched junction bases numbered 3, after V lost 5 bases and J lost 1 base. The CDR3 spells CASSPGLVNTGELFF. CDR3 coding DNA: TGTGCCAGCAGTCCGGGACTAGTGAACACCGGGGAGCTGTTTTTT.

The J gene is TRBJ2-3, the V gene TRBV7-9; D is unresolved. V lost 2 bases to trimming and J lost 4 bases, with 4 bases between them. This CDR3 has 12 residues. Germline values: CDR1 SEHNR, CDR2 FQNEAQ (reference sequence). The CDR3 is CASSLNPDTQYF. The CDR3 bases are TGTGCCAGCAGCTTAAATCCAGATACGCAGTATTTT. The full variable domain, with the rest looked up from reference TRBV7-9 and TRBJ2-3, is DTGVSQNPRHKITKRGQNVTFRCDPISEHNRLYWYRQTLGQGPEFLTYFQNEAQLEKSRLLSDRFSAERPKGSFSTLEIQRTEQGDSAMYLCASSLNPDTQYFGPGTRLTVL.

This clonotype appeared once. The rearrangement joins TRBV20-1 to TRBJ2-3; D unresolved. Germline CDR1 and CDR2: DFQATT and SNEGSKA (reference sequence). This CDR3 is 12 amino acids long. The CDR3 nucleotides are TGCAGGGCCTGGACGGCGGCAGATACGCAGTATTTT. This codes for CRAWTAADTQYF.